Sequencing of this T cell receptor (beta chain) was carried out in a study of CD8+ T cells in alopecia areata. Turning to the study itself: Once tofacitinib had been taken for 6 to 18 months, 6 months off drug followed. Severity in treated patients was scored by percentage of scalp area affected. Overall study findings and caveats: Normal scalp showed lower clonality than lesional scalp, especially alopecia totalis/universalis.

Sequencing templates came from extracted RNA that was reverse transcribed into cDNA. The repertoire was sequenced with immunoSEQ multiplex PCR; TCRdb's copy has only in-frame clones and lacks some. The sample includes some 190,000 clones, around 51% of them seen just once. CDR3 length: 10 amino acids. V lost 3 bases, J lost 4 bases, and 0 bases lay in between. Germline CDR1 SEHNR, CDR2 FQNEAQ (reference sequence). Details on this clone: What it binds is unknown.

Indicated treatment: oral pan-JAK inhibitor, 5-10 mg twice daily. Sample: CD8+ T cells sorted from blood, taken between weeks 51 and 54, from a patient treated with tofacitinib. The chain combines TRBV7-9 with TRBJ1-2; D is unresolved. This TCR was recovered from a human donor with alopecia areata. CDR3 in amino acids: CASSFYGYTF. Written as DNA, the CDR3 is TGTGCCAGCAGCTTCTATGGCTACACCTTC.